This entry lists 21 T cell receptor beta chains sequenced from one sample in a study of T cells in Graves' hyperthyroidism and ophthalmopathy. Amplification yielded TCR beta CDR3 regions, with RNA transcripts as the source. First-round RT-PCR with HTBI primers amplified the TCR CDR3 region. TCRdb reprocessed the multiplex PCR reads with MiXCR, giving one entry per CDR3 protein. In the table there are 550,000 to 600,000 distinct CDR3 sequences, approximately 15% of which are singletons. Sample: blood. Receptor source: a woman between 18 and 29 years old with Graves' ophthalmopathy.

This clonotype was observed a few times. V usage is TRBV5-6 and J usage is TRBJ1-4; 7 positions agree with TRBD1. Unmatched junction bases numbered 7, after V lost 2 bases and J lost 3 bases. Per the germline V gene, CDR1 is SGHDT and CDR2 is YYEEEE. The CDR3 totals 16 residues. In nucleotides, the CDR3 is TGTGCCAGCAGCTTTTTACGGGACAGCCCTAATGAAAAACTGTTTTTT. It specifies CASSFLRDSPNEKLFF.

This clonotype was observed a handful of times. The chain joins TRBV6-2 or TRBV6-3 to TRBJ1-4; D not certain. Germline V gene data show CDR1 as MNHEY and CDR2 as SVGEGT. The germline V and J ends were trimmed by 5 bases and 8 bases, with 9 bases remaining between them. The CDR3 extends over 12 amino acids. The CDR3 loop is CASSARNEKLFF. The CDR3 region has the DNA TGTGCCAGCAGTGCCCGGAACGAAAAACTGTTTTTT.

This clonotype was recorded at least ten times. V usage is TRBV30 and J usage is TRBJ2-1; 8 bases align to TRBD1. Germline lookup yields CDR1 GTSNPN and CDR2 SVGIG (reference sequence). The V segment lost 5 bases and the J segment 4 bases; nucleotides outside the gene matches: 4. The CDR3 contains 13 residues. The CDR3 DNA reads as TGTGCCTGGTCCACAGGGGGTTACAATGAGCAGTTCTTC. This gives the protein CAWSTGGYNEQFF.

This clonotype was counted a few times. The J gene is TRBJ2-4, the V gene TRBV29-1; tentative D call: TRBD1 (5 bases). Trimming took 6 bases from V and 2 from J, leaving 8 bases between them. Germline CDR1 is SQVTM and CDR2 is ANQGSEA. This CDR3 contains 12 residues. CDR3 bases: TGCAGCGTAGGACAAACCAAAAACATTCAGTACTTC. It encodes CSVGQTKNIQYF.

This clonotype was counted at least ten times. V and J are TRBV29-1 and TRBJ2-1; 15 bases line up with TRBD2. The CDR3 contains 12 residues. In germline, CDR1 is SQVTM, CDR2 ANQGSEA. V trimming: 7 bases; J trimming: 10 bases; junction bases outside the gene matches: 2. This CDR3 reads CSAGLAGGEQFF. The CDR3 DNA follows: TGCAGCGCGGGACTAGCGGGAGGCGAGCAGTTCTTC.

Regarding this clonotype: This may stem from a read error, because a much larger clone lies one nucleotide away. The J gene is TRBJ2-2, the V gene TRBV28; TRBD1 agrees at 7 bases. There are 15 residues in the CDR3. The J segment lost 3 bases and the V segment lost 5 bases, leaving 6 bases of the junction unmatched. The germline V gene has CDR1 MDHEN and CDR2 SYDVKM. CDR3 nucleotides: TGTGCCAGCAGTGAGTCGACAGGGCACACCGGGGAGCTGTTTTTT. Its protein is CASSESTGHTGELFF.

This clonotype was counted at least ten times. The chain has TRBV27 and TRBJ1-1; 7 nucleotides line up with TRBD1. This CDR3 has 15 residues. After removal of 5 bases from V and 4 bases from J, the junction contained 10 bases not matched to a gene. Germline V lookup: CDR1 MNHEY, CDR2 SMNVEV (reference sequence). The CDR3 DNA sequence: TGTGCCAGCAGTCCCTCCAGGGGGAGGGTCACTGAAGCTTTCTTT. Translating gives CASSPSRGRVTEAFF.

This clonotype came up many times. The chain is built from TRBV30 and TRBJ1-4; possibly TRBD1 for D (5 bases). Germline V gene sequence: CDR1 GTSNPN, CDR2 SVGIG (reference sequence). Trimming cost V 4 bases and J 8 bases, with 14 bases left between them. The CDR3 is 13 residues long. The CDR3 sequence is CAWNRDGGEKLFF. For the CDR3, the DNA is TGTGCCTGGAACCGGGACGGAGGAGAAAAACTGTTTTTT. Full variable domain (outside the CDR3, taken from reference TRBV30 and TRBJ1-4): SQTIHQWPATLVQPVGSPLSLECTVEGTSNPNLYWYRQAAGRGLQLLFYSVGIGQISSEVPQNLSASRPQDRQFILSSKKLLLSDSGFYLCAWNRDGGEKLFFGSGTQLSVL.

This clonotype has ten or more counts. The chain couples TRBV3-1 to TRBJ2-1, with a weak D call TRBD2 (5 bases). CDR1 is LGHDT and CDR2 is YNNKEL in the germline V gene (reference sequence). The CDR3 length is 15 residues. Trimming took off 3 bases at V and 0 bases at J, with 9 bases between the two ends. CDR3 sequence reads: CASSQDSSSYNEQFF. The CDR3 DNA sequence: TGTGCCAGCAGCCAGGACTCTAGCTCCTACAATGAGCAGTTCTTC.

CDR3 nucleotides: TGTGCCAGCAGCGGACCCGGGACAGGGGGCGATACCCAGTACTTC. Protein product: CASSGPGTGGDTQYF. The chain uses TRBV11-1 and TRBJ2-5, with TRBD1 matching over 12 bases. Germline V CDR1 and CDR2: SGHAT, FQDESV (reference sequence). The CDR3 sequence is 15 residues long. V shed 5 bases, J shed 8 bases, and the junction held 9 bases outside the gene matches. Drawing the rest from reference TRBV11-1 and TRBJ2-5, the complete variable domain is EAEVAQSPRYKITEKSQAVAFWCDPISGHATLYWYRQILGQGPELLVQFQDESVVDDSQLPKDRFSAERLKGVDSTLKIQPAELGDSAMYLCASSGPGTGGDTQYFGPGTRLLVL.

This clonotype has a count of ten or more. V gene TRBV27 combines with J gene TRBJ1-2; 10 bases agree with TRBD1. CDR3 size: 14 residues. Germline V CDR1 and CDR2: MNHEY, SMNVEV (reference sequence). Losses at the gene ends were 6 bases for V and 8 bases for J; bases not matched to a gene: 9. In nucleotides, the CDR3 is TGTGCCAGCAGCCGACAGGGGGCCAGGGGGGGCTACACCTTC. It codes for CASSRQGARGGYTF.

This clonotype was seen only a few times. This clone may be a read error of a much larger clone one base away. The gene calls are TRBV6-5 and TRBJ1-1; D gene uncertain. Germline V CDR1 and CDR2: MNHEY, SVGAGI. The CDR3 consists of 15 residues. CDR3: CASSYPDEMNTGAFF. CDR3 coding DNA: TGTGCCAGCAGTTACCCTGATGAGATGAACACTGGAGCTTTCTTT.

This clonotype showed up many times. V gene TRBV7-9 combines with J gene TRBJ1-1; 10 bases map to TRBD1. Germline V gene lookup returns CDR1 SEHNR and CDR2 FQNEAQ (reference sequence). The CDR3 is made up of 14 amino acids. The junction had 3 bases not matched to a gene; V was cut back by 5 bases and J by 3 bases. The CDR3 loop reads CASSRQGADTEAFF. The DNA for the CDR3 is TGTGCCAGCAGCCGACAGGGGGCGGACACTGAAGCTTTCTTT. The full variable domain, in which reference TRBV7-9 and TRBJ1-1 provide the parts outside the CDR3, is DTGVSQNPRHKITKRGQNVTFRCDPISEHNRLYWYRQTLGQGPEFLTYFQNEAQLEKSRLLSDRFSAERPKGSFSTLEIQRTEQGDSAMYLCASSRQGADTEAFFGQGTRLTVV.

This clonotype was observed at least ten times. This chain uses TRBV6-1 with TRBJ1-1; possibly TRBD1 for D (6 bases). CDR1 is MNHNS, CDR2 SASEGT, per germline. The CDR3 is 15 residues long. V was trimmed by 5 bases and J by 8 bases, leaving 21 bases between them. The CDR3 DNA reads as TGTGCCAGCAGTTATGGCGACAGGTTAATTGGAGAAGCTTTCTTT. Translation gives CASSYGDRLIGEAFF.

As for this clonotype: A much larger clone lies one base from this, so it may be a read error. This chain uses TRBV30 with TRBJ2-1, with a tentative D call TRBD2 (5 bases). Trimming pared 0 bases from V and 3 bases from J, leaving 6 bases between. The CDR3 is 13 amino acids. Germline-derived CDR1 and CDR2 are GTSNPN and SVGIG (reference sequence). The CDR3 coding sequence is TGTGCCTGGAGTGTCGGGGTCTACAATGAGCAGTTCTTC. This codes for CAWSVGVYNEQFF.

CDR3 amino acids: CASSDLGEYQETQYF. As DNA, the CDR3 is TGTGCCAGCAGCGACTTAGGAGAGTACCAAGAGACCCAGTACTTC. V gene TRBV9 combines with J gene TRBJ2-5; D is ambiguous. The CDR3 extends over 15 amino acids. V lost 3 bases and J 0 bases, leaving 12 bases between the germline ends. Germline-derived CDR1 and CDR2 are SGDLS and YYNGEE.

This clonotype has ten or more counts. The chain links TRBV10-3 to TRBJ1-2; TRBD1 agrees at 8 bases. The V gene end was trimmed by 9 bases and the J gene end by 3 bases; junction bases not matched to a gene: 9. The CDR3 totals 14 residues. CDR1 is ENHRY and CDR2 is SYGVKD in the germline V gene. The CDR3 protein is CAITASTGDYGYTF. The CDR3 nucleotides are TGTGCCATAACCGCCTCGACAGGGGACTATGGCTACACCTTC.

In its sample, this clonotype was seen a few times. This sequence joins TRBV28 and TRBJ2-7, with 7 bases aligning to TRBD1. J lost 9 bases, V lost 5 bases, and 16 bases had no gene match. This CDR3 contains 15 residues. CDR1 and CDR2 (germline): MDHEN, SYDVKM. In nucleotides, the CDR3 is TGTGCCAGCAGTACCCATGCGACCCAGCGGACAGGGCAGTACTTC. Translation gives CASSTHATQRTGQYF. The entire variable domain, with the rest obtained from reference TRBV28 and TRBJ2-7, is as follows: DVKVTQSSRYLVKRTGEKVFLECVQDMDHENMFWYRQDPGLGLRLIYFSYDVKMKEKGDIPEGYSVSREKKERFSLILESASTNQTSMYLCASSTHATQRTGQYFGPGTRLTVT.

This clonotype has ten or more counts. The chain couples TRBV29-1 to TRBJ1-2; D not resolved. CDR1 SQVTM and CDR2 ANQGSEA come from the germline V gene. Trimming cost V 6 bases and J 4 bases, with 9 bases left between them. This CDR3 is built from 11 residues. CDR3 nucleotides: TGCAGCGTGAGACAAAGCTATGGCTACACCTTC. Protein: CSVRQSYGYTF.

This clonotype was detected many times. V and J are TRBV5-1 and TRBJ1-4, with TRBD1 matching over 9 bases. Germline CDR1 reads SGHRS; CDR2 reads YFSETQ. V dropped 4 bases and J dropped 6; count of bases not matched to a gene: 4. This CDR3 is built from 14 residues. This CDR3 is CASSLRDRDEKLFF. In nucleotides, the CDR3 is TGCGCCAGCAGCCTCCGGGACAGGGATGAAAAACTGTTTTTT. The variable domain in full, with the rest retrieved from reference TRBV5-1 and TRBJ1-4, is KAGVTQTPRYLIKTRGQQVTLSCSPISGHRSVSWYQQTPGQGLQFLFEYFSETQRNKGNFPGRFSGRQFSNSRSEMNVSTLELGDSALYLCASSLRDRDEKLFFGSGTQLSVL.

The chain employs TRBV7-9 and TRBJ1-2; D gene ambiguous. Trimming left V 5 bases short and J 0 bases short, with 19 bases between. CDR1 is SEHNR, CDR2 FQNEAQ, per germline (reference sequence). This CDR3 spans 17 amino acids. The CDR3 sequence: CASSHPDVTAANYGYTF. CDR3 bases: TGTGCCAGCAGCCATCCAGACGTCACAGCAGCTAACTATGGCTACACCTTC.